A selection of T cell receptor beta chains follows, all from one sample in a study of blood T cell repertoires in COVID-19. TCRdb's copy holds only in-frame clones and misses some; the assay was immunoSEQ multiplex PCR. The data hold roughly 420,000 clones, with roughly 88% observed a single time. The sequenced sample consisted of PBMCs or T cells enriched from blood (not recorded which). The source is a woman in her thirties with acute COVID-19. Both conserved end residues are part of each CDR3. The size of a clone is reported for some rows only, either as once, few or many, or as a class for expanded clones.

v_gene	j_gene	abundance	CDR3aa
TRBV18	TRBJ1-5	.	CASSRNRGSQPQHF
TRBV9	TRBJ2-7	.	CASSEGVSSDEQYF
TRBV7-2	TRBJ2-7	.	CASSFGGQGLYEQYF
TRBV15	TRBJ2-7	once	CATSRGTSGSYEQYF
TRBV2	TRBJ1-1	.	CASSIDSMNTEAFF
TRBV5-6	TRBJ2-5	.	CASSLGQGWGETQYF
TRBV9	TRBJ1-2	.	CASSVEQFGGYTF
TRBV7-9	TRBJ2-1	.	CASSLDGRGGNEQFF
TRBV7-9	TRBJ1-6	.	CASSLDTGDNSPLHF
TRBV4-2	TRBJ2-7	.	CASSQRPGDEQYF
TRBV3-1/TRBV3-2	TRBJ2-1	.	CASSQGLAGGPVRNEQFF
TRBV10-3	TRBJ2-1	.	CAISESWQVNNEQFF